The clone carrying this T cell receptor beta chain was seen only a few times. Antigen unknown. The data originate from a study of human T cells and chemical hapten exposure. General observations from the study: TCRs exceeding 1 in 1000 frequency stayed unchanged with DPC sensitization.

One entry per CDR3 protein, called by TCRdb with MiXCR from the RACE reads. The sample lists about 270,000 distinct CDR3 sequences, roughly 7.7% occurring once. Noted time point: pre-sensitization, week 0. The sample's treatment: therapeutic diphenylcyclopropenone sensitization with weekly scalp DPC. There are 15 residues in the CDR3. The germline V gene encodes CDR1 MNHNS and CDR2 SASEGT. Trimming removed 6 bases from V and 2 bases from J; junction bases left unmatched: 8. The genes are TRBV6-1 and TRBJ2-5, with 8 positions matching TRBD2. Source: whole blood, taken in connection with sensitization to the hapten diphenylcyclopropenone (DPC). The source is a man aged 18 to 30 with alopecia areata. Some clones in this sample may be carry-over from other donors' samples. The chain's CDR3 is CASSATGGPQETQYF. The CDR3 DNA sequence: TGTGCCAGCAGCGCTACGGGGGGGCCGCAAGAGACCCAGTACTTC.